Below, 21 T cell receptor beta chains from the same sample are listed, as sequenced in a study of OX40 agonist ivuxolimab in advanced cancers. The library was obtained by the immunoSEQ multiplex PCR assay. Entries here come from immuneACCESS through TCRdb and include only in-frame sequences with V and J called. Some clones fail to appear in such tables; in the studies checked, an unresolved V gene covers under half of the shortfall, and the cause of the remainder is unknown. Counted in this sample were under 50,000 clones; around nine tenths of them appeared once. Jointly, the top ten make up about 50% of the sample. Material: CD4+ or CD8+ T cells sorted from blood, obtained in a trial of the OX40 agonist ivuxolimab. All receptors come from an adult with an advanced solid tumor such as melanoma, head and neck, liver or kidney cancer.

This clone came up a few times. The chain joins TRBV7-9 to TRBJ2-3, with 8 bases identical to TRBD1. Germline CDR1 and CDR2: SEHNR and FQNEAQ (reference sequence). V shed 3 bases and J 2 bases; nucleotides not matched to a gene: 4. The CDR3 is 15 residues long. CDR3: CASSLMDRVTDTQYF. The CDR3 DNA is TGTGCCAGCAGCTTGATGGACAGGGTCACAGATACGCAGTATTTT.

The rearrangement links TRBV28 to TRBJ1-5, with unresolved D. The CDR3 length is 14 residues. Germline CDR1 reads MDHEN; CDR2 reads SYDVKM. Trimming left V 6 bases short and J 2 bases short, with 11 bases between. This CDR3 reads CASSPLLGNQPQHF. The CDR3 coding sequence is TGTGCCAGCAGCCCACTCTTGGGCAATCAGCCCCAGCATTTT.

This sequence joins TRBV14 and TRBJ2-1; D uncertain. The germline V gene has CDR1 SGHDN and CDR2 FVKESK. The CDR3 is made up of 15 amino acids. V was clipped by 1 base and J by 0 bases, with 7 bases between them. Here the CDR3 reads CASSQGGSSYNEQFF. For the CDR3, the DNA is TGTGCCAGCAGCCAAGGAGGTAGCTCCTACAATGAGCAGTTCTTC. The full variable domain, with the rest looked up from reference TRBV14 and TRBJ2-1, is EAGVTQFPSHSVIEKGQTVTLRCDPISGHDNLYWYRRVMGKEIKFLLHFVKESKQDESGMPNNRFLAERTGGTYSTLKVQPAELEDSGVYFCASSQGGSSYNEQFFGPGTRLTVL.

The chain has TRBV11-2 and TRBJ2-7; D uncertain. The CDR3 spans 12 residues. Germline V CDR1 and CDR2: SGHAT, FQNNGV. The germline V and J ends were trimmed by 3 bases and 4 bases, with 7 bases remaining between them. CDR3: CASSFLGYEQYF. In DNA form, the CDR3 reads TGTGCCAGCAGCTTCCTAGGATACGAGCAGTACTTC.

This chain connects TRBV27 to TRBJ2-7, with D unclear. V was shortened by 2 bases and J by 5 bases, with 13 bases between the two germline ends. The V gene's germline CDR1 is MNHEY and CDR2 SMNVEV (reference sequence). The CDR3 totals 14 residues. The CDR3 loop reads CASSLRSARNEQYF. The CDR3 nucleotides are TGTGCCAGCAGTTTAAGGTCAGCTCGAAACGAGCAGTACTTC.

This chain links TRBV6-1 with TRBJ1-5, with D unclear. V lost 3 bases and J 4 bases, leaving 10 bases between the germline ends. The CDR3 consists of 14 residues. The germline gives CDR1 MNHNS, CDR2 SASEGT. In DNA form, the CDR3 reads TGTGCCAGCAGTGACTATTCGGGGAATCAGCCCCAGCATTTT. This sequence encodes CASSDYSGNQPQHF.

The CDR3 nucleotides read TGTGCCAGCAGTGAAGTTGTGGGGTTCTATGGCTACACCTTC. Residues: CASSEVVGFYGYTF. The V gene is TRBV6-1, the J gene TRBJ1-2; D is unresolved. Germline loops: CDR1 MNHNS, CDR2 SASEGT. Trimming removed 1 base at V and 4 bases at J, with 10 bases between. The CDR3 runs 14 residues.

J is TRBJ2-7 and V is TRBV6-1; maybe TRBD1 (5 bases). Per germline, CDR1 MNHNS and CDR2 SASEGT. This CDR3 region has 15 residues. V was shortened by 1 base and J by 2 bases, with 12 bases between the two germline ends. The DNA for the CDR3 is TGTGCCAGCAGTGAAGGTAGGGGTTTCACCTACGAGCAGTACTTC. Its protein is CASSEGRGFTYEQYF.

This clone was recorded a few times. The chain carries TRBV5-4 and TRBJ2-5; a possible D gene is TRBD2 (6 bases). Germline CDR1 reads SGHNT; CDR2 reads YYREEE (reference sequence). CDR3 length: 14 residues. Between the trimmed V and J ends, which lost 2 bases and 1 base, there was a span of 9 bases. In nucleotides, the CDR3 is TGTGCCAGCAGCTTATCGGGGGTCCAAGAGACCCAGTACTTC. Protein sequence: CASSLSGVQETQYF.

This chain connects TRBV4-3 to TRBJ2-1; 10 bases agree with TRBD1. The germline V gene encodes CDR1 LGHNA and CDR2 YSLEER. V was pared by 3 bases and J by 7 bases, with 9 bases of the junction left unmatched. This CDR3 has 16 amino acids. CDR3 sequence: CASSQLGTGVENEQFF. The CDR3, as DNA: TGCGCCAGCAGCCAGCTCGGGACAGGGGTGGAGAATGAGCAGTTCTTC.

This clone has more than one count but fewer than ten. This chain joins TRBV6-1 and TRBJ1-2, with unresolved D. V was clipped by 2 bases and J by 2 bases, with 15 bases between them. Germline V CDR1 and CDR2: MNHNS, SASEGT. This CDR3 has 16 amino acids. The CDR3 reads CASSESGGGLNYGYTF. The CDR3 DNA sequence: TGTGCCAGCAGTGAATCGGGCGGCGGATTAAACTATGGCTACACCTTC.

The chain has TRBV19 and TRBJ2-3; 7 positions agree with TRBD2. The CDR3 extends over 15 amino acids. V dropped 8 bases and J dropped 0; count of bases not matched to a gene: 8. Germline CDR1 reads LNHDA; CDR2 reads SQIVND (reference sequence). The CDR3 sequence is CASSSKRGSTDTQYF. As DNA, the CDR3 is TGTGCCAGTTCCTCAAAGCGGGGAAGCACAGATACGCAGTATTTT.

The chain uses TRBV2 and TRBJ1-3; no definite D call. CDR3 length: 13 residues. Germline CDR1 is SNHLY and CDR2 is FYNNEI. V lost 8 bases, J lost 2 bases, and 10 bases lay in between. CDR3 coding DNA: TGTGCCAGCGTCCCCCTGGCTGGAAACACCATATATTTT. Translated, it gives CASVPLAGNTIYF.

This chain connects TRBV29-1 to TRBJ2-5, with 7 bases that match TRBD2. The CDR3 is 12 amino acids. The germline V gene encodes CDR1 SQVTM and CDR2 ANQGSEA. With 3 bases clipped from V and 2 bases from J, the junction kept 0 bases outside the gene matches. As DNA, the CDR3 is TGCAGCGTTGACGGGGGGCAAGAGACCCAGTACTTC. It encodes CSVDGGQETQYF.

The chain combines TRBV5-4 with TRBJ2-2; TRBD2 aligns across 9 bases. Germline V gene data show CDR1 as SGHNT and CDR2 as YYREEE (reference sequence). The CDR3 sequence is 15 residues long. The ends lost 3 bases at V and 1 base at J; junction bases unmatched: 1. As DNA, the CDR3 is TGTGCCAGCAGCTCGACTAGCGGGAACACCGGGGAGCTGTTTTTT. It yields the protein CASSSTSGNTGELFF. Using reference TRBV5-4 and TRBJ2-2 for the parts outside the CDR3, the full variable domain is ETGVTQSPTHLIKTRGQQVTLRCSSQSGHNTVSWYQQALGQGPQFIFQYYREEENGRGNFPPRFSGLQFPNYSSELNVNALELDDSALYLCASSSTSGNTGELFFGEGSRLTVL.

V is TRBV5-5 and J is TRBJ2-5, with TRBD1 matching over 8 bases. The CDR3 runs to 15 residues. V shed 5 bases and J 4 bases; nucleotides not matched to a gene: 10. Germline V gives CDR1 SGHKS, CDR2 YYEKEE (reference sequence). The chain's CDR3 is CASSFGQGLGETQYF. Written as DNA, the CDR3 is TGTGCCAGCAGTTTTGGACAGGGATTGGGAGAGACCCAGTACTTC.

This clone was detected once. This chain uses TRBV5-6 with TRBJ2-6; D is unresolved. CDR3 length: 15 residues. CDR1 SGHDT and CDR2 YYEEEE come from the germline V gene. Trimming took off 1 base at V and 2 bases at J, with 7 bases between the two ends. CDR3 sequence: CASSLRSAGANVLTF. The CDR3 DNA reads as TGTGCCAGCAGCTTGAGGTCAGCTGGGGCCAACGTCCTGACTTTC.

The table lists this clone with a few counts. The V gene is TRBV18, the J gene TRBJ1-6; 8 positions agree with TRBD1. V lost 2 bases, J lost 10 bases, and 4 bases stayed unmatched. In germline, CDR1 is KGHSH, CDR2 LQKENI. CDR3 length equals 14 residues. For the CDR3, the DNA is TGTGCCAGCTCACCAGGACAGGGTGGCTCACCCCTCCACTTT. Translation: CASSPGQGGSPLHF.

V and J are TRBV5-1 and TRBJ2-1, with a weak D call TRBD1 (7 bases). Germline lookup yields CDR1 SGHRS and CDR2 YFSETQ. Trimming shortened V by 7 bases and J by 3 bases, and 14 bases separated the two germline ends. This CDR3 is built from 14 residues. The CDR3 coding sequence is TGCGCCAGCTCCTCAGGGGGAGGCTACAATGAGCAGTTCTTC. Amino acid sequence: CASSSGGGYNEQFF.

This chain links TRBV11-2 with TRBJ2-7; D remains unclear. Trimming shortened V by 1 base and J by 2 bases, and 3 bases separated the two germline ends. The V gene's germline CDR1 is SGHAT and CDR2 FQNNGV. The CDR3 spans 12 residues. CDR3 sequence: CASSLAPYEQYF. CDR3 nucleotide sequence: TGTGCCAGCAGCTTAGCGCCCTACGAGCAGTACTTC.

The chain couples TRBV9 to TRBJ1-3; perhaps TRBD1 as D (6 bases). The V end lost 0 bases, the J end lost 4 bases, and 11 bases lay between the germline ends. The length of the CDR3 is 15 residues. Looked up from germline, CDR1 is SGDLS and CDR2 is YYNGEE. CDR3 in amino acids: CASSVAGARGNTIYF. DNA for the CDR3: TGTGCCAGCAGCGTAGCAGGGGCGCGGGGAAACACCATATATTTT.